The entry that follows covers one TCR beta chain sequence. Antigen: not known. This sample is part of a study of T-cell reconstitution after alpha-beta-depleted transplantation in children. Study-level findings and limits: It was reported that alpha-beta T cells came from several hundred expanded graft clones (about two months after transplant). T-cell counts and diversity at one year following transplant were attributed mainly to newly produced T cells. Certain patients had high TCRbeta diversity at day 60, and it came from recipient T cells and thymic progenitors that survived.

Unique molecular identifiers tagged the TCRbeta library. TCRdb reprocessed the PCR reads via MiXCR and lists one record per CDR3 protein. The sample consists of about 470,000 distinct CDR3 sequences, 43% of them appearing once. V dropped 1 base and J dropped 6 bases, with 16 bases sitting between them. This CDR3 spans 15 amino acids. Germline assignment: CDR1 SEHNR and CDR2 FQNEAQ (reference sequence). Source: PBMCs, taken before TCRalphabeta/CD19-depleted stem cell transplant. V usage is TRBV7-9 and J usage is TRBJ2-7; the D is unclear. The sequence came from a girl aged 2 to 9 with aplastic anemia, due to receive a stem cell transplant. CDR3 loop: CASSLVSLGTREQYF. The CDR3 DNA reads as TGTGCCAGCAGCTTAGTAAGTCTCGGTACTCGCGAGCAGTACTTC.